This T cell receptor (beta chain) came from a study of cytomegalovirus exposure and HLA in healthy donors. Amplification used 60 Vbeta primers and 13 Jbeta primers. Measured with immunoSEQ multiplex PCR; TCRdb has only the in-frame clones, and not every one. The table has 150,000 to 200,000 clones, 65% to 85% seen once. Study conclusions and caveats: Presence/absence analyses assumed roughly uniform sequencing depth across donors.

V shed 5 bases, J shed 4 bases, and the junction held 4 bases outside the gene matches. The CDR3 totals 13 residues. Germline-derived CDR1 and CDR2 are SGHTA and FQGNSA. Note on this clone: Its antigen is unidentified.

This clonotype was sampled from a woman in her 30s in good health and CMV-seropositive. Sequencing input: PBMCs. The chain joins TRBV7-2 to TRBJ1-2; 7 nucleotides line up with TRBD1. This CDR3 is CASSPAGGYGYTF. The CDR3 DNA reads TGTGCCAGCAGCCCGGCAGGGGGCTATGGCTACACCTTC.